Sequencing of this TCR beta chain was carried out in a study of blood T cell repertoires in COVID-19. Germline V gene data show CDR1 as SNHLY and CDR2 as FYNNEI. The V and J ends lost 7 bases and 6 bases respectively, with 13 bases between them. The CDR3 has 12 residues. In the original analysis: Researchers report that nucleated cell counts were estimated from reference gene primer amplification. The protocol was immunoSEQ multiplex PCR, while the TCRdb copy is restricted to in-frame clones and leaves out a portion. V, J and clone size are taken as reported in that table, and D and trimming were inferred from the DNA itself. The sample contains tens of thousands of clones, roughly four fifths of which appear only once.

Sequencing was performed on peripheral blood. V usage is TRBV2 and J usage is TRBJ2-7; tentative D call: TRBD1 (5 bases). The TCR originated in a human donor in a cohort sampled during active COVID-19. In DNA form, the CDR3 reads TGTGCCAGCACAGGGTACCTACGCGAGCAGTACTTC. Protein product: CASTGYLREQYF.